This TCR beta chain is from a study of molecular identifiers for immune sequencing clone quantification. Sorting captured naive CD8 T cells as CD8+CD4-CCR7+CD45RA+. TCRdb ran MiXCR on the PCR reads and lists one entry per CDR3 protein. The sample shows around 43,000 distinct CDR3 sequences, approximately 21% of them seen only once. This clonotype was seen at least ten times. Germline V gene sequence: CDR1 MNHEY, CDR2 SMNVEV (reference sequence). The V segment lost 3 bases and the J segment 4 bases; nucleotides outside the gene matches: 4. The CDR3 consists of 14 residues. The sequencing input was naive CD8+ T cells from blood, with Jurkat cell RNA spiked in. The subset was: FACS-sorted CD8+CD4-CCR7+CD45RA+ naive T cells. The TCR sequence derives from a human donor in good health. Some libraries in this study had Jurkat cell RNA spiked in. This sequence joins TRBV27 and TRBJ2-7; 9 bases agree with TRBD1. Here the CDR3 reads CASSLKDRGYEQYF. Here the CDR3 DNA reads TGTGCCAGCAGTTTGAAGGACAGGGGTTACGAGCAGTACTTC.